These 24 T cell receptor beta chains came from one sample sequenced in a study of blood T cell repertoires in COVID-19. The protocol was immunoSEQ multiplex PCR, while the TCRdb copy is restricted to in-frame clones and leaves out a portion. Here the sample spans over 150,000 clones, roughly 80% being singletons. Sequencing was done on a sample of peripheral blood. These receptors were taken from a woman of 80 years or more with acute or convalescent COVID-19.

The chain has TRBV30 and TRBJ2-2; 8 nucleotides line up with TRBD1. From germline, CDR1 is GTSNPN and CDR2 SVGIG (reference sequence). The V gene end was trimmed by 2 bases and the J gene end by 6 bases; junction bases not matched to a gene: 14. This CDR3 comprises 17 residues. CDR3 nucleotides: TGTGCCTGGAGTCAAAGACAGGGGATCAGCGGGTCCGGGGAGCTGTTTTTT. It is translated as CAWSQRQGISGSGELFF.

The V call is TRBV7-9, the J call TRBJ2-7; 16 bases align to TRBD2. The CDR3 spans 17 residues. V was clipped by 3 bases and J by 5 bases; unmatched bases: 7. CDR1 and CDR2 from the germline V gene are SEHNR and FQNEAQ (reference sequence). The CDR3, as DNA: TGTGCCAGCAGCTTGACCGGGACTAGCGGGAGGGCCGACGAGCAGTACTTC. Amino acids: CASSLTGTSGRADEQYF.

This clone was seen only a few times. The J gene is TRBJ2-3, the V gene TRBV2, with D perhaps matching TRBD2 (6 bases). Trimming left V 2 bases short and J 5 bases short, with 8 bases between. The germline CDR1 and CDR2 sequences are SNHLY and FYNNEI. The CDR3 covers 13 residues. CDR3 nucleotides: TGTGCCAGCAGTGAACTAGCGCGAGATACGCAGTATTTT. Translation: CASSELARDTQYF.

This chain uses TRBV27 with TRBJ1-1, with D possibly matching TRBD1 (5 bases). The V end was cut by 4 bases, the J end by 1 base, with 10 bases between. Germline values: CDR1 MNHEY, CDR2 SMNVEV (reference sequence). The length of the CDR3 is 14 residues. DNA of the CDR3: TGTGCCAGCAGTTCACCTGACAGGAACACTGAAGCTTTCTTT. Translating gives CASSSPDRNTEAFF.

The chain employs TRBV4-2 and TRBJ2-1; weak D call: TRBD1 (6 bases). This CDR3 region has 16 residues. Germline V gene sequence: CDR1 LGHNA, CDR2 YNFKEQ. Trimming left V 4 bases short and J 5 bases short, with 18 bases between. The CDR3 DNA follows: TGTGCCAGCAGCCCTAGGGGGTTCGGGTTTAACAATGAGCAGTTCTTC. This codes for CASSPRGFGFNNEQFF.

CDR3 bases: TGTGCCAGCAGCGAAATTTCAAAGGGACAGGGGGGAGAAAAACTGTTTTTT. This codes for CASSEISKGQGGEKLFF. The genes are TRBV11-2 and TRBJ1-4; TRBD1 matches 11 bases. Germline V gene lookup returns CDR1 SGHAT and CDR2 FQNNGV. The CDR3 is 17 amino acids. V trimming: 5 bases; J trimming: 8 bases; junction bases outside the gene matches: 13.

The V and J genes are TRBV5-8 and TRBJ1-2; D is perhaps TRBD1 (6 bases). This CDR3 is built from 15 residues. The germline V gene encodes CDR1 SGHTS and CDR2 YDEGEE. Trimming pared 5 bases from V and 5 bases from J, leaving 19 bases between. The CDR3 here is CASSRGGGIEYGYTF. The CDR3 DNA follows: TGTGCCAGCAGTCGAGGGGGGGGCATAGAGTATGGCTACACCTTC.

This chain joins TRBV3-1 (or the pseudogene TRBV3-2) and TRBJ1-2; the match to TRBD1 covers 11 bases. Germline CDR1 reads LGHDT; CDR2 reads YNNKEL (reference sequence). This CDR3 region has 16 residues. Trimming took 5 bases from V and 4 from J; bases not matched to a gene: 9. The CDR3 reads CASSIRDRGSFYGYTF. The CDR3 DNA is TGTGCCAGCAGCATCCGGGACAGGGGGAGTTTCTATGGCTACACCTTC.

The chain carries TRBV5-1 and TRBJ2-5; 9 nucleotides match TRBD1. The CDR3 has 15 residues. The J segment lost 0 bases and the V segment lost 4 bases, leaving 4 bases of the junction unmatched. From germline, CDR1 is SGHRS and CDR2 YFSETQ. The CDR3 DNA reads TGCGCCAGCAGCGGGGGGACAGGGAACCAAGAGACCCAGTACTTC. Its protein is CASSGGTGNQETQYF.

V and J are TRBV9 and TRBJ1-2; no firm D call. V gave up 4 bases and J gave up 6 bases, with 10 bases separating them. Per the germline V gene, CDR1 is SGDLS and CDR2 is YYNGEE. This CDR3 is 12 amino acids long. This CDR3 reads CASSPADHGYTF. CDR3 nucleotide sequence: TGTGCCAGCAGCCCCGCAGATCATGGCTACACCTTC.

This clone was seen only a few times. This chain connects TRBV2 to TRBJ1-3, with D possibly being TRBD1 (6 bases). This CDR3 is built from 16 residues. Trimming left V 3 bases short and J 0 bases short, with 12 bases between. Per the germline V gene, CDR1 is SNHLY and CDR2 is FYNNEI. The CDR3 DNA follows: TGTGCCAGCAGTGACAGGGGCGTATACTCTGGAAACACCATATATTTT. Residues: CASSDRGVYSGNTIYF.

The rearrangement joins TRBV10-3 to TRBJ2-1; 12 positions agree with TRBD1. The CDR3 is 16 amino acids. Germline V CDR1 and CDR2: ENHRY, SYGVKD. V shed 6 bases, J shed 8 bases, and the junction held 11 bases outside the gene matches. CDR3 sequence: CAISLGLGTGGDEQFF. In nucleotides, the CDR3 is TGTGCCATCAGCTTGGGACTGGGGACAGGGGGCGATGAGCAGTTCTTC.

The chain links TRBV10-1 to TRBJ2-1; D is unclear. Between the trimmed V and J ends, which lost 0 bases and 2 bases, there was a span of 11 bases. The CDR3 length is 16 residues. From germline, CDR1 is WNHNN and CDR2 SYGVQD (reference sequence). CDR3 coding DNA: TGCGCCAGCAGTGAGTCTCCAGCGATCCCCTACAATGAGCAGTTCTTC. Translation gives CASSESPAIPYNEQFF.

The chain is built from TRBV3-1 (or the pseudogene TRBV3-2) and TRBJ2-1; 9 bases are a match to TRBD2. CDR1 LGHDT and CDR2 YNNKEL come from the germline V gene (reference sequence). V lost 1 base to trimming and J lost 4 bases; unmatched junction nucleotides: 5. This CDR3 comprises 16 residues. CDR3 in DNA: TGTGCCAGCAGCCAAGGTTCGAGCGGGAGGTACAATGAGCAGTTCTTC. Translated, it gives CASSQGSSGRYNEQFF.

The sample holds one count of this clone. The chain joins TRBV11-3 to TRBJ2-3, with TRBD1 identical over 8 bases. J lost 4 bases, V lost 4 bases, and 4 bases had no gene match. Germline lookup yields CDR1 SGHNT and CDR2 YENEEA. The CDR3 consists of 14 residues. As DNA, the CDR3 is TGTGCCAGCAGCTCCCAGGGGGCCCCAGATACGCAGTATTTT. Its protein product is CASSSQGAPDTQYF.

The chain is built from TRBV19 and TRBJ2-1, with 7 bases lining up with TRBD2. The CDR3 length is 13 residues. Germline values: CDR1 LNHDA, CDR2 SQIVND (reference sequence). V shed 3 bases and J 9 bases; nucleotides not matched to a gene: 5. The CDR3 is CASSMRWEGEQFF. The CDR3 DNA is TGTGCCAGTAGTATGCGGTGGGAGGGTGAGCAGTTCTTC.

The chain recombines TRBV5-1 with TRBJ2-3; the D gene is possibly TRBD2 (6 bases). The CDR3 spans 16 residues. Germline V gene data show CDR1 as SGHRS and CDR2 as YFSETQ. Trimming left V 2 bases short and J 2 bases short, with 15 bases between. The CDR3 region has the DNA TGCGCCAGCAGCTTCGTGGGGGGAGAGCTCACAGATACGCAGTATTTT. This encodes CASSFVGGELTDTQYF. The whole variable domain, filled in from reference TRBV5-1 and TRBJ2-3, reads KAGVTQTPRYLIKTRGQQVTLSCSPISGHRSVSWYQQTPGQGLQFLFEYFSETQRNKGNFPGRFSGRQFSNSRSEMNVSTLELGDSALYLCASSFVGGELTDTQYFGPGTRLTVL.

This clone has more than one count but fewer than ten. This chain joins TRBV7-9 and TRBJ1-6; a possible D gene is TRBD1 (6 bases). Germline loops: CDR1 SEHNR, CDR2 FQNEAQ (reference sequence). Trimming stripped 7 bases from V and 5 bases from J, with 24 bases between. This CDR3 contains 18 residues. The CDR3 here is CASTYSWGREGDNSPLHF. CDR3 nucleotide sequence: TGTGCCAGCACCTATTCTTGGGGGCGGGAGGGGGATAATTCACCCCTCCACTTT.

This clone was seen once. The V call is TRBV11-3, the J call TRBJ2-1; no definite D call. Trimming left V 1 base short and J 3 bases short, with 10 bases between. The CDR3 is made up of 15 amino acids. Germline V gene data show CDR1 as SGHNT and CDR2 as YENEEA. The CDR3 region is CASSLGFRSYNEQFF. In DNA form, the CDR3 reads TGTGCCAGCAGCTTAGGGTTCAGAAGCTACAATGAGCAGTTCTTC.

The table lists this clone with a few counts. The chain employs TRBV30 and TRBJ1-6, with D perhaps matching TRBD1 (6 bases). The ends were cut back, 5 bases at V and 7 bases at J, with 12 bases in the middle. Germline loops: CDR1 GTSNPN, CDR2 SVGIG (reference sequence). The CDR3 loop spans 13 amino acids. The CDR3 nucleotides read TGTGCCTGGCGGGGCCAGGGGAATTCACCCCTCCACTTT. Its translation is CAWRGQGNSPLHF. Filled out from reference TRBV30 and TRBJ1-6, the complete variable domain reads SQTIHQWPATLVQPVGSPLSLECTVEGTSNPNLYWYRQAAGRGLQLLFYSVGIGQISSEVPQNLSASRPQDRQFILSSKKLLLSDSGFYLCAWRGQGNSPLHFGNGTRLTVT.

The chain has TRBV19 and TRBJ2-1; TRBD2 might be the D (5 bases). The V end was cut by 0 bases, the J end by 7 bases, with 10 bases between. The CDR3 loop spans 14 amino acids. CDR1 is LNHDA, CDR2 SQIVND, per germline (reference sequence). CDR3 nucleotides: TGTGCCAGTAGTATAGAGCGGGCTGGGAATGAGCAGTTCTTC. Translation: CASSIERAGNEQFF.

The rearrangement joins TRBV9 to TRBJ1-1, with unresolved D. The CDR3 covers 13 residues. Deletions cut 0 bases from V and 1 base from J, with 4 bases between. The germline V gene encodes CDR1 SGDLS and CDR2 YYNGEE. The CDR3 region has the DNA TGTGCCAGCAGCGTAGAGCAGAACACTGAAGCTTTCTTT. Its protein is CASSVEQNTEAFF.

The chain links TRBV5-1 to TRBJ1-1; D unresolved. This CDR3 spans 14 amino acids. Germline V CDR1 and CDR2: SGHRS, YFSETQ. The V end was cut by 2 bases, the J end by 5 bases, with 13 bases between. CDR3 nucleotide sequence: TGCGCCAGCAGCTTTGTCTTAGAGGGAACTGAAGCTTTCTTT. Amino acid sequence: CASSFVLEGTEAFF.

V usage is TRBV7-9 and J usage is TRBJ1-2, with a possible D match to TRBD1 (5 bases). This CDR3 is 16 amino acids long. CDR1 and CDR2 (germline): SEHNR, FQNEAQ (reference sequence). V lost 5 bases, J lost 2 bases, and 18 bases lay in between. The CDR3: CASSPYPWRDNYGYTF. The CDR3 DNA follows: TGTGCCAGCAGCCCTTACCCCTGGCGGGACAACTATGGCTACACCTTC.